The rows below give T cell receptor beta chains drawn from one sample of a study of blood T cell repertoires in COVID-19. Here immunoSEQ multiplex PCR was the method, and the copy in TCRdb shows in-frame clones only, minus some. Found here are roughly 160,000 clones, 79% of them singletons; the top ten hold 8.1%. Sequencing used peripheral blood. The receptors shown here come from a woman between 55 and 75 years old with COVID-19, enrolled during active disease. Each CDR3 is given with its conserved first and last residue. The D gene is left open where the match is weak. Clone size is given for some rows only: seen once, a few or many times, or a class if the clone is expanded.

CDR3 protein: CASSQDVADYSNQPQHF; CDR3 DNA: TGTGCCAGCAGCCAAGATGTAGCAGATTATAGCAATCAGCCCCAGCATTTT; D gene: .; clone size: .; V gene: TRBV4-2; J gene: TRBJ1-5
CDR3 protein: CASRRDSNQPQHF; CDR3 DNA: TGTGCCAGCCGGCGGGATAGCAATCAGCCCCAGCATTTT; D gene: .; clone size: many; V gene: TRBV6-5; J gene: TRBJ1-5
CDR3 protein: CASSSTRDSPLHF; CDR3 DNA: TGTGCCAGCAGCTCTACGCGTGATTCACCCCTCCACTTT; D gene: .; clone size: few; V gene: TRBV5-4; J gene: TRBJ1-6
CDR3 protein: CASSVGVFGYTF; CDR3 DNA: TGTGCCAGTAGTGTCGGGGTTTTTGGCTACACCTTC; D gene: .; clone size: once; V gene: TRBV19; J gene: TRBJ1-2
CDR3 protein: CASKEGLLYNEQFF; CDR3 DNA: TGTGCCAGTAAAGAGGGACTGTTATACAATGAGCAGTTCTTC; D gene: .; clone size: .; V gene: TRBV19; J gene: TRBJ2-1
CDR3 protein: CASSPESGTSNEKLFF; CDR3 DNA: TGTGCCAGCAGCCCCGAATCCGGGACAAGTAATGAAAAACTGTTTTTT; D gene: .; clone size: few; V gene: TRBV4-2; J gene: TRBJ1-4
CDR3 protein: CASSRTGINTGELFF; CDR3 DNA: TGTGCCAGCAGCCGGACAGGGATTAACACCGGGGAGCTGTTTTTT; D gene: TRBD1; clone size: .; V gene: TRBV6-5; J gene: TRBJ2-2
CDR3 protein: CASSFTSQGAIPFEQYF; CDR3 DNA: TGTGCCAGCAGCTTCACTTCCCAAGGGGCGATCCCGTTCGAGCAGTACTTC; D gene: .; clone size: .; V gene: TRBV5-8; J gene: TRBJ2-7
CDR3 protein: CASSLFMPGINTEAFF; CDR3 DNA: TGTGCCAGCAGCTTGTTTATGCCAGGGATAAACACTGAAGCTTTCTTT; D gene: .; clone size: few; V gene: TRBV7-9; J gene: TRBJ1-1
CDR3 protein: CASSLVPGSGQPQHF; CDR3 DNA: TGTGCCAGCAGCTTAGTTCCAGGGTCAGGTCAGCCCCAGCATTTT; D gene: .; clone size: .; V gene: TRBV7-2; J gene: TRBJ1-5
CDR3 protein: CASSLSAGGLYNEQFF; CDR3 DNA: TGCGCCAGCAGCCTCTCTGCGGGGGGGCTTTACAATGAGCAGTTCTTC; D gene: TRBD2; clone size: .; V gene: TRBV5-1; J gene: TRBJ2-1
CDR3 protein: CASSLVPGWREGVRNEQFF; CDR3 DNA: TGTGCCAGCAGCTTAGTTCCGGGTTGGCGGGAGGGGGTTAGGAATGAGCAGTTCTTC; D gene: TRBD2; clone size: .; V gene: TRBV7-2; J gene: TRBJ2-1
CDR3 protein: CSASSTLSGGMEQPQHF; CDR3 DNA: TGCAGTGCTAGTTCTACATTGTCTGGCGGGATGGAGCAGCCCCAGCATTTT; D gene: .; clone size: .; V gene: TRBV20-1; J gene: TRBJ1-5
CDR3 protein: CASSPARAGSYGYTF; CDR3 DNA: TGTGCCAGCAGCCCCGCCAGGGCAGGTAGCTATGGCTACACCTTC; D gene: .; clone size: once; V gene: TRBV5-4; J gene: TRBJ1-2
CDR3 protein: CASSLAPRTASSYEQYF; CDR3 DNA: TGCGCCAGCAGCTTGGCCCCTAGGACTGCGAGCTCCTACGAGCAGTACTTC; D gene: .; clone size: .; V gene: TRBV5-1; J gene: TRBJ2-7
CDR3 protein: CSALAYNEQFF; CDR3 DNA: TGCAGTGCGCTAGCTTACAATGAGCAGTTCTTC; D gene: .; clone size: .; V gene: TRBV20-1; J gene: TRBJ2-1
CDR3 protein: CSVARGGQRETQYF; CDR3 DNA: TGCAGCGTTGCGAGAGGGGGACAGCGGGAGACCCAGTACTTC; D gene: TRBD1; clone size: .; V gene: TRBV29-1; J gene: TRBJ2-5
CDR3 protein: CASSPWTGSSYEQYF; CDR3 DNA: TGTGCCAGCAGCCCCTGGACAGGGAGCTCCTACGAGCAGTACTTC; D gene: TRBD1; clone size: .; V gene: TRBV7-8; J gene: TRBJ2-7
CDR3 protein: CATYTAITSTANTEAFF; CDR3 DNA: TGTGCCACCTACACGGCCATAACCTCGACAGCGAACACTGAAGCTTTCTTT; D gene: .; clone size: .; V gene: TRBV7-3; J gene: TRBJ1-1
CDR3 protein: CASSLRNQPQHF; CDR3 DNA: TGTGCCAGCAGCCTTCGCAATCAGCCCCAGCATTTT; D gene: .; clone size: .; V gene: TRBV28; J gene: TRBJ1-5
CDR3 protein: CASSLSNSGNEQYF; CDR3 DNA: TGTGCCAGCAGTTTATCGAATAGCGGGAACGAGCAGTACTTC; D gene: TRBD2; clone size: once; V gene: TRBV27; J gene: TRBJ2-7
CDR3 protein: CASRDLAGGLGEQFF; CDR3 DNA: TGTGCCAGCAGGGACCTAGCGGGGGGGCTTGGTGAGCAGTTCTTC; D gene: TRBD2; clone size: .; V gene: TRBV6-5; J gene: TRBJ2-1
CDR3 protein: CASSLSQGGGTEAFF; CDR3 DNA: TGCGCCAGCAGCTTGAGTCAGGGCGGGGGCACTGAAGCTTTCTTT; D gene: .; clone size: .; V gene: TRBV5-1; J gene: TRBJ1-1
CDR3 protein: CASSTGGGGGYTF; CDR3 DNA: TGCGCCAGCAGCACGGGAGGGGGTGGAGGCTACACCTTC; D gene: .; clone size: once; V gene: TRBV5-1; J gene: TRBJ1-2
CDR3 protein: CASSLEAGTSGRARQFF; CDR3 DNA: TGTGCCAGCAGCTTAGAGGCCGGGACTAGCGGGAGGGCCCGGCAGTTCTTC; D gene: TRBD2; clone size: .; V gene: TRBV7-2; J gene: TRBJ2-1
CDR3 protein: CASTRGRNYGYTF; CDR3 DNA: TGTGCCAGCACCAGGGGGCGAAACTATGGCTACACCTTC; D gene: TRBD1; clone size: .; V gene: TRBV6-5; J gene: TRBJ1-2
CDR3 protein: CASSRDSTSETQYF; CDR3 DNA: TGCGCCAGCAGTCGGGACAGCACCTCGGAGACCCAGTACTTC; D gene: TRBD1; clone size: once; V gene: TRBV5-1; J gene: TRBJ2-5
CDR3 protein: CASSVGTVYNSPLHF; CDR3 DNA: TGTGCCAGCAGTGTAGGGACAGTCTATAATTCACCCCTCCACTTT; D gene: TRBD1; clone size: .; V gene: TRBV28; J gene: TRBJ1-6
CDR3 protein: CASKFSGGISTDTQYF; CDR3 DNA: TGTGCCAGCAAGTTTTCGGGGGGGATTAGTACAGATACGCAGTATTTT; D gene: TRBD2; clone size: .; V gene: TRBV6-6; J gene: TRBJ2-3
CDR3 protein: CASSPAGGPQETQYF; CDR3 DNA: TGTGCCAGCAGCCCTGCGGGGGGCCCCCAAGAGACCCAGTACTTC; D gene: TRBD2; clone size: .; V gene: TRBV9; J gene: TRBJ2-5
CDR3 protein: CASSDQAGSYNEQFF; CDR3 DNA: TGTGCCAGCAGTGACCAAGCGGGCTCCTACAATGAGCAGTTCTTC; D gene: .; clone size: .; V gene: TRBV6-4; J gene: TRBJ2-1
CDR3 protein: CASSPGGVNTEAFF; CDR3 DNA: TGCGCCAGCAGCCCGGGAGGGGTGAACACTGAAGCTTTCTTT; D gene: .; clone size: .; V gene: TRBV4-1; J gene: TRBJ1-1
CDR3 protein: CASSLEWASSNNEQFF; CDR3 DNA: TGTGCCAGCAGCTTGGAGTGGGCTTCCTCTAACAATGAGCAGTTCTTC; D gene: .; clone size: many; V gene: TRBV5-4; J gene: TRBJ2-1
CDR3 protein: CASTPSGLRGNEQFF; CDR3 DNA: TGTGCCAGCACCCCTAGCGGCCTACGAGGGAATGAGCAGTTCTTC; D gene: TRBD2; clone size: .; V gene: TRBV2; J gene: TRBJ2-1
CDR3 protein: CASSLEYEQYF; CDR3 DNA: TGTGCCAGCAGCCTAGAGTACGAGCAGTACTTC; D gene: .; clone size: once; V gene: TRBV28; J gene: TRBJ2-7
CDR3 protein: CASSSRGGQMADTQYF; CDR3 DNA: TGTGCCAGCAGTTCCCGGGGAGGTCAGATGGCCGATACGCAGTATTTT; D gene: .; clone size: .; V gene: TRBV28; J gene: TRBJ2-3
CDR3 protein: CASSFQGAETQYF; CDR3 DNA: TGTGCCAGCAGTTTCCAGGGGGCAGAGACCCAGTACTTC; D gene: TRBD1; clone size: .; V gene: TRBV6-5; J gene: TRBJ2-5
CDR3 protein: CASSRREGPTDTQYF; CDR3 DNA: TGTGCCAGCAGCCGCCGGGAGGGCCCCACAGATACGCAGTATTTT; D gene: TRBD2; clone size: few; V gene: TRBV5-5; J gene: TRBJ2-3
CDR3 protein: CATSTRLAAEQFF; CDR3 DNA: TGTGCCACCAGCACCCGACTAGCGGCCGAGCAGTTCTTC; D gene: TRBD2; clone size: .; V gene: TRBV15; J gene: TRBJ2-1
CDR3 protein: CASSHRDRGSPLHF; CDR3 DNA: TGTGCCAGCAGCCACCGGGACAGGGGTTCACCCCTCCACTTT; D gene: TRBD1; clone size: .; V gene: TRBV3-1/TRBV3-2; J gene: TRBJ1-6
CDR3 protein: CASSLRTSGVTSTDTQYF; CDR3 DNA: TGTGCCAGCAGCTTACGGACTAGCGGGGTGACTAGCACAGATACGCAGTATTTT; D gene: TRBD2; clone size: .; V gene: TRBV7-2; J gene: TRBJ2-3
CDR3 protein: CSASARETNEKLFF; CDR3 DNA: TGCAGTGCTAGTGCCCGGGAAACTAATGAAAAACTGTTTTTT; D gene: .; clone size: .; V gene: TRBV20-1; J gene: TRBJ1-4
CDR3 protein: CASMGQNNEKLFF; CDR3 DNA: TGTGCCAGCATGGGACAGAATAATGAAAAACTGTTTTTT; D gene: TRBD1; clone size: .; V gene: TRBV2; J gene: TRBJ1-4
CDR3 protein: CASSLVGTGDGETQYF; CDR3 DNA: TGTGCCAGCAGCTTAGTAGGGACAGGGGATGGAGAGACCCAGTACTTC; D gene: TRBD1; clone size: .; V gene: TRBV7-8; J gene: TRBJ2-5
CDR3 protein: CASSFGQGATEAFF; CDR3 DNA: TGTGCCAGCAGCTTCGGACAGGGGGCGACTGAAGCTTTCTTT; D gene: TRBD1; clone size: .; V gene: TRBV5-4; J gene: TRBJ1-1
CDR3 protein: CASSPQNYGYTF; CDR3 DNA: TGTGCCAGCAGCCCTCAGAACTATGGCTACACCTTC; D gene: .; clone size: .; V gene: TRBV7-9; J gene: TRBJ1-2
CDR3 protein: CASSLGRGVYEQYF; CDR3 DNA: TGTGCCAGCAGCTTAGGCCGGGGGGTTTACGAGCAGTACTTC; D gene: TRBD2; clone size: .; V gene: TRBV11-1; J gene: TRBJ2-7
CDR3 protein: CASSLQGSPNTGELFF; CDR3 DNA: TGCGCCAGCAGCCTGCAGGGGTCCCCGAACACCGGGGAGCTGTTTTTT; D gene: .; clone size: .; V gene: TRBV4-1; J gene: TRBJ2-2
CDR3 protein: CASGSGGAVADTQYF; CDR3 DNA: TGTGCCAGCGGCAGCGGGGGGGCCGTCGCAGATACGCAGTATTTT; D gene: TRBD2; clone size: .; V gene: TRBV2; J gene: TRBJ2-3
CDR3 protein: CATSRGRIRGPTGELFF; CDR3 DNA: TGTGCCACCAGCAGAGGACGCATCAGGGGACCCACCGGGGAGCTGTTTTTT; D gene: .; clone size: .; V gene: TRBV15; J gene: TRBJ2-2
CDR3 protein: CASSLGSGGPQETQYF; CDR3 DNA: TGTGCCAGCAGCTTAGGCAGCGGGGGGCCCCAAGAGACCCAGTACTTC; D gene: TRBD2; clone size: few; V gene: TRBV7-6; J gene: TRBJ2-5
CDR3 protein: CASSQTGGTNTEAFF; CDR3 DNA: TGCGCCAGCAGCCAAACAGGGGGCACGAACACTGAAGCTTTCTTT; D gene: TRBD1; clone size: .; V gene: TRBV4-1; J gene: TRBJ1-1